These 12 T cell receptor beta chains came from one sample sequenced in a study of T-cell memory formation after mild COVID-19. TCRdb fed the 5' RACE reads into MiXCR, producing one record per CDR3 protein. The table has 250,000 to 400,000 distinct CDR3 sequences, 14% seen once; the top ten hold about 21%. Sequenced sample: PBMCs or a T cell subset sorted from them (not recorded which). These TCRs come from a man younger than 35 who had mild COVID-19 (a few samples of this study predate the infection). Cell type and time point are not known.

This clonotype was counted between two and nine times. The chain carries TRBV6-6 and TRBJ2-3; 11 nucleotides match TRBD2. Trimming removed 0 bases from V and 6 bases from J; junction bases left unmatched: 11. This CDR3 spans 18 amino acids. Germline assignment: CDR1 MNHNY and CDR2 SVGAGI (reference sequence). CDR3 amino acids: CASSYSMLAGGLGDTQYF. The CDR3 nucleotides read TGTGCCAGCAGTTACTCGATGCTAGCGGGGGGCCTCGGGGATACGCAGTATTTT.

This clonotype was seen at least ten times. The chain links TRBV7-2 to TRBJ2-7; D might be TRBD1 (5 bases). The CDR3 contains 13 residues. V shed 2 bases and J shed 2 bases, with 7 bases lying between them. Germline CDR1 reads SGHTA; CDR2 reads FQGNSA. As DNA, the CDR3 is TGTGCCAGCAGCTTACAGGGCACCTACGAGCAGTACTTC. This sequence encodes CASSLQGTYEQYF.

This clonotype has more than one count but fewer than ten. The DNA for the CDR3 is TGCGCCAGCAGCTTAGAAAGGGGCGGGGAGCAGTTCTTC. It codes for CASSLERGGEQFF. The rearrangement joins TRBV5-1 to TRBJ2-1, with D perhaps being TRBD1 or TRBD2 (5 bases each). Trimming stripped 2 bases from V and 10 bases from J, with 13 bases between. CDR3 length: 13 amino acids. Germline values: CDR1 SGHRS, CDR2 YFSETQ.

This clonotype is labeled medium-sized. The chain carries TRBV6-1 and TRBJ1-2; TRBD1 is a possible D gene (6 bases). The germline V gene has CDR1 MNHNS and CDR2 SASEGT. Trimming left V 6 bases short and J 6 bases short, with 11 bases between. CDR3 size: 12 residues. This CDR3 reads CASREGGHGYTF. CDR3 nucleotides: TGTGCCAGCAGAGAGGGGGGACATGGCTACACCTTC.

This clonotype showed up just a few times. A read error may produce the germline difference seen at one junction end. In DNA form, the CDR3 reads TGTGCTAGCAGCTTGAGTAGCGGGGGGGCAGGAGATACGCAGTATTTT. Its protein is CASSLSSGGAGDTQYF. The chain uses TRBV7-7 and TRBJ2-3; 11 bases map to TRBD2. Germline-derived CDR1 and CDR2 are SSHAT and FNYEAQ (reference sequence). There are 16 residues in the CDR3.

This clonotype has more than one count but fewer than ten. This chain joins TRBV29-1 and TRBJ2-1; D remains unclear. Trimming shortened V by 4 bases and J by 2 bases, and 9 bases separated the two germline ends. This CDR3 has 13 residues. Per germline, CDR1 SQVTM and CDR2 ANQGSEA. CDR3 DNA sequence: TGCAGCGTTGGCACTGACACCTACAATGAGCAGTTCTTC. It specifies CSVGTDTYNEQFF.

This clonotype has only a few counts. The chain recombines TRBV27 with TRBJ2-4; D possibly corresponds to TRBD2 (6 bases). Germline V lookup: CDR1 MNHEY, CDR2 SMNVEV (reference sequence). V lost 5 bases to trimming and J lost 6 bases, with 11 bases between them. CDR3 length equals 13 residues. The CDR3 DNA follows: TGTGCCAGCAGTACGGGACTGAGAAACATTCAGTACTTC. Its protein is CASSTGLRNIQYF.

V usage is TRBV4-3 and J usage is TRBJ2-7, with D hard to call. Germline V gives CDR1 LGHNA, CDR2 YSLEER. With 4 bases removed from V and 0 bases from J, the gap between germline ends came to 16 bases. This CDR3 is 16 amino acids long. The CDR3 loop is CASSRARAQTSYEQYV. In DNA, the CDR3 is TGCGCCAGCAGCCGCGCTCGGGCACAAACCTCCTACGAGCAGTACGTC.

The gene calls are TRBV5-1 and TRBJ2-6, with unresolved D. Trimming took off 0 bases at V and 3 bases at J, with 4 bases between the two ends. The CDR3 covers 14 residues. CDR1 and CDR2 from the germline V gene are SGHRS and YFSETQ. The CDR3 sequence is CASSLGVGANVLTF. The CDR3 bases are TGCGCCAGCAGCTTGGGGGTTGGGGCCAACGTCCTGACTTTC.

J is TRBJ1-1 and V is TRBV29-1; TRBD1 matches at 7 bases. Per the germline V gene, CDR1 is SQVTM and CDR2 is ANQGSEA. CDR3 size: 11 residues. J gave up 8 bases and V 7 bases, and 7 bases lay outside the gene matches. The CDR3 region is CSAAKQGEAFF. CDR3 in DNA: TGCAGCGCAGCTAAACAGGGGGAAGCTTTCTTT.

This clonotype was seen a handful of times. The CDR3 DNA reads as TGTGCCAGCACCGAAAAGGGTTGGGACACTGAAGCTTTCTTT. It codes for CASTEKGWDTEAFF. The J gene is TRBJ1-1, the V gene TRBV28; no firm D call. The germline gives CDR1 MDHEN, CDR2 SYDVKM. The length of the CDR3 is 14 residues. V dropped 7 bases and J dropped 3 bases, with 15 bases sitting between them.

This clonotype was seen at least ten times. V gene TRBV7-9 combines with J gene TRBJ1-2; D is perhaps TRBD1 (6 bases). The V end lost 3 bases, the J end lost 7 bases, and 18 bases lay between the germline ends. This CDR3 contains 15 residues. Per germline, CDR1 SEHNR and CDR2 FQNEAQ (reference sequence). CDR3 amino acids: CASSFGAGTFVGYTF. CDR3 sequence (DNA): TGTGCCAGCAGCTTTGGGGCAGGGACATTCGTTGGCTACACCTTC. Filled out from reference TRBV7-9 and TRBJ1-2, the complete variable domain reads DTGVSQNPRHKITKRGQNVTFRCDPISEHNRLYWYRQTLGQGPEFLTYFQNEAQLEKSRLLSDRFSAERPKGSFSTLEIQRTEQGDSAMYLCASSFGAGTFVGYTFGSGTRLTVV.